This T cell receptor (beta chain) was observed in a study of CD8 T cells in Susac syndrome. Random hexamers were used to reverse transcribe about 0.45 to 1 ug of RNA. TCRdb reprocessed the immunoSEQ multiplex PCR reads with MiXCR, giving one entry per CDR3 protein. The data contain some 170,000 distinct CDR3 sequences, around 93% of them singletons. The CDR3 length is 15 residues. Germline values: CDR1 SGHTA, CDR2 FQGNSA. V lost 4 bases to trimming and J lost 10 bases, with 20 bases between them. The material sequenced was CD4+ T cells from PBMCs. The sequence was obtained from a human donor in good health. V usage is TRBV7-2 and J usage is TRBJ2-1; perhaps D is TRBD1 or TRBD2 (6 bases each). The CDR3 coding sequence is TGTGCCAGCAGCTCATCCGGGACTTGGGGGCGGGAGCAGTTCTTC. Translated: CASSSSGTWGREQFF.